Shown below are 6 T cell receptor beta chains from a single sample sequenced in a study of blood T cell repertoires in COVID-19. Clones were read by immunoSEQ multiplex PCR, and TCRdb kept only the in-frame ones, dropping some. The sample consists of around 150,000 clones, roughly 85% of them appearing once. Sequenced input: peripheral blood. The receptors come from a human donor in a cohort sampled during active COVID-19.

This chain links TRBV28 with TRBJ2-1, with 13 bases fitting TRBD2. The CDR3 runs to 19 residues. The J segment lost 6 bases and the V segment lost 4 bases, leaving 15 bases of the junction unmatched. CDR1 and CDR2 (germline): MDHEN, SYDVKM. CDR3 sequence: CASSSKPWTSGGPFNEQFF. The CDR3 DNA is TGTGCCAGCAGTTCAAAGCCCTGGACTAGCGGGGGCCCGTTCAATGAGCAGTTCTTC.

Written as DNA, the CDR3 is TGTGCCAGAAGCTTGGGACAGGGCTCCTACGAGCAGTACTTC. This codes for CARSLGQGSYEQYF. V gene TRBV5-3 combines with J gene TRBJ2-7; the match to TRBD1 covers 7 bases. Being an ORF, TRBV5-3 has a function that is uncertain. The CDR3 is 14 amino acids. Germline trimming cut 0 bases from V and 0 bases from J; bases unmatched to any gene: 0.

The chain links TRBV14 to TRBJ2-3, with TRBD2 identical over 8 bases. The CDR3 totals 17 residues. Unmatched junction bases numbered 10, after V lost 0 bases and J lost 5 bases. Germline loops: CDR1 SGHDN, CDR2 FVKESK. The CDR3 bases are TGTGCCAGCAGCCAAGAGTTAACCGGGGGGGGGCGAGATACGCAGTATTTT. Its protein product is CASSQELTGGGRDTQYF.

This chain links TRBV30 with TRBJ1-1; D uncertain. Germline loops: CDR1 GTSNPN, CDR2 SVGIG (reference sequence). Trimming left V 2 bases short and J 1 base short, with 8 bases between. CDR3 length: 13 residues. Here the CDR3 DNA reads TGTGCCTGGAGTCTCTTCGGGAACACTGAAGCTTTCTTT. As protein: CAWSLFGNTEAFF.

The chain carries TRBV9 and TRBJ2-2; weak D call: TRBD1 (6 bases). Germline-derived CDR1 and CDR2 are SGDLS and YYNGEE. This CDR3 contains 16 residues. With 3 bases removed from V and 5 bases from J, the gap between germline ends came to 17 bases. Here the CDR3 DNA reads TGTGCCAGCAGCGGCCCGGGACACCGGGGAACCGGGGAGCTGTTTTTT. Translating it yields CASSGPGHRGTGELFF.

As DNA, the CDR3 is TGCAGCGTTGAAGACAGGGGGTATGGCTACACCTTC. Protein product: CSVEDRGYGYTF. V and J are TRBV29-1 and TRBJ1-2; 7 bases line up with TRBD1. CDR3 size: 12 residues. The germline CDR1 and CDR2 sequences are SQVTM and ANQGSEA. Trimming removed 0 bases from V and 5 bases from J; junction bases left unmatched: 0.